This passage covers 12 T cell receptor beta chains from one sample sequenced in a study of PD-1 blockade in mismatch repair-deficient tumors. Sequencing used immunoSEQ multiplex PCR; TCRdb keeps in-frame clones, though not all of them. The data contain approximately 63,000 clones, approximately 89% of them seen just once; the ten biggest clones take up more than 11%. This specimen consisted of peripheral blood, obtained 52 weeks after starting pembrolizumab. These receptors all come from an adult with mismatch repair-deficient cancer.

The chain joins TRBV27 to TRBJ2-7; D not resolved. Trimming shortened V by 3 bases and J by 0 bases, and 9 bases separated the two germline ends. From germline, CDR1 is MNHEY and CDR2 SMNVEV (reference sequence). The CDR3 has 14 residues. The CDR3 DNA sequence: TGTGCCAGCAGTTTCGGCAGGAGCTCCTACGAGCAGTACTTC. This codes for CASSFGRSSYEQYF.

This chain links TRBV9 with TRBJ2-1, with 7 bases lining up with TRBD2. V gave up 0 bases and J gave up 8 bases; unmatched junction bases: 5. This CDR3 comprises 14 residues. Germline V gene data show CDR1 as SGDLS and CDR2 as YYNGEE. As DNA, the CDR3 is TGTGCCAGCAGCGTAGAAGGACTAGTCGATGAGCAGTTCTTC. It translates to CASSVEGLVDEQFF.

The V gene is TRBV9, the J gene TRBJ2-7; the match to TRBD1 covers 8 bases. Germline CDR1 reads SGDLS; CDR2 reads YYNGEE. J lost 3 bases, V lost 4 bases, and 9 bases had no gene match. The CDR3 sequence is 15 residues long. CDR3 nucleotide sequence: TGTGCCAGCAGCACCCGACAGGGGACGTACTACGAGCAGTACTTC. The encoded protein is CASSTRQGTYYEQYF.

This chain joins TRBV11-2 and TRBJ2-5; no firm D call. Germline V gene sequence: CDR1 SGHAT, CDR2 FQNNGV. The CDR3 loop spans 11 amino acids. V lost 8 bases, J lost 1 base, and 5 bases lay in between. The CDR3 region is CASAIQETQYF. The DNA for the CDR3 is TGTGCCAGCGCCATCCAAGAGACCCAGTACTTC.

J is TRBJ1-1 and V is TRBV5-1, with D hard to call. This CDR3 spans 12 amino acids. Germline V gene sequence: CDR1 SGHRS, CDR2 YFSETQ. Trimming took off 1 base at V and 6 bases at J, with 7 bases between the two ends. This CDR3 reads CASSLSGPEAFF. CDR3 bases: TGCGCCAGCAGCTTGTCTGGGCCTGAAGCTTTCTTT.

J is TRBJ2-7 and V is TRBV4-1, with 7 bases that match TRBD2. Germline-derived CDR1 and CDR2 are MGHRA and YSYEKL. This CDR3 has 16 amino acids. V lost 1 base, J lost 3 bases, and 9 bases stayed unmatched. The CDR3, as DNA: TGCGCCAGCAGCCAAGTGGGCCTAGCGGCTCTCTACGAGCAGTACTTC. This gives the protein CASSQVGLAALYEQYF.

The V gene is TRBV21-1, the J gene TRBJ2-1; TRBD2, the D gene given by the table, was not confirmed from the DNA. TRBV21-1 is classified as a pseudogene. The CDR3 loop spans 19 amino acids. The CDR3 reads CASSKLSLVASGCGNEQFF. The CDR3 DNA follows: TGTGCCAGCAGCAAACTCTCATTAGTTGCGAGCGGGTGCGGGAATGAGCAGTTCTTC.

This chain joins TRBV5-4 and TRBJ1-1, with unresolved D. The CDR3 is 14 amino acids. CDR1 is SGHNT, CDR2 YYREEE, per germline (reference sequence). V was trimmed by 4 bases and J by 4 bases, leaving 14 bases between them. CDR3 nucleotide sequence: TGTGCCAGCAGCCTAAGAGGGTACGGCACTGAAGCTTTCTTT. Protein: CASSLRGYGTEAFF.

The chain has TRBV6-5 and TRBJ2-3, with 15 bases identical to TRBD2. Trimming took 4 bases from V and 4 from J; bases not matched to a gene: 3. In germline, CDR1 is MNHEY, CDR2 SVGAGI. There are 16 residues in the CDR3. In DNA, the CDR3 is TGTGCCAGCAGTTCCGGGACTAGCGGGAGGTCAGATACGCAGTATTTT. This codes for CASSSGTSGRSDTQYF.

This chain uses TRBV5-6 with TRBJ2-1; D not resolved. Germline CDR1 reads SGHDT; CDR2 reads YYEEEE. V shed 4 bases and J shed 10 bases, with 9 bases lying between them. CDR3 length equals 11 residues. As DNA, the CDR3 is TGTGCCAGCAGCCTGGTGCGGGAGCAGTTCTTC. Translating gives CASSLVREQFF.

The chain joins TRBV25-1 to TRBJ2-2; 8 bases agree with TRBD1. From germline, CDR1 is MGHDK and CDR2 SYGVNS. The CDR3 has 16 amino acids. With 5 bases clipped from V and 0 bases from J, the junction kept 5 bases outside the gene matches. CDR3 sequence (DNA): TGTGCCAGCAGTCCCTGGACAGGGACGAACACCGGGGAGCTGTTTTTT. This codes for CASSPWTGTNTGELFF.

The chain uses TRBV25-1 and TRBJ2-7; D is uncertain. Deletions cut 4 bases from V and 2 bases from J, with 15 bases between. CDR1 is MGHDK and CDR2 is SYGVNS in the germline V gene. There are 15 residues in the CDR3. CDR3 sequence (DNA): TGTGCCAGCAGTGGCCAGCTTCAGTATCCCTACGAGCAGTACTTC. As protein: CASSGQLQYPYEQYF.